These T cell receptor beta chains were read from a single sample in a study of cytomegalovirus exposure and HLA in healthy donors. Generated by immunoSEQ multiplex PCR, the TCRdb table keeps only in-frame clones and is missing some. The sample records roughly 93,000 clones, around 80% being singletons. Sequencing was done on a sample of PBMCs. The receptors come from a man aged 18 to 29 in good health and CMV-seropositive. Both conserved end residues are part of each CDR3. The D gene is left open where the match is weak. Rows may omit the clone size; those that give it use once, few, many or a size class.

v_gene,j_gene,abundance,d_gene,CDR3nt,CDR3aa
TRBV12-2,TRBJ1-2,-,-,TGTGCAAGTCCCTTCCCGCGGCGCACGGTCGGCTATGGCTACACCTTC,CASPFPRRTVGYGYTF
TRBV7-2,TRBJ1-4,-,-,TGTGCCAGCAGCTTACAAATAACAGGGCGGTTAGCAACTAATGAAAAACTGTTTTTT,CASSLQITGRLATNEKLFF
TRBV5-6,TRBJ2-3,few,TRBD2,TGTGCCAGCAGCGATCCTAAGTGGCGGGGGGCCACAGATACGCAGTATTTT,CASSDPKWRGATDTQYF
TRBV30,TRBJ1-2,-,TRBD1,TGTGCCTGGAGTGTATACCGGGACAGGGGTGCGATCTTC,CAWSVYRDRGAIF
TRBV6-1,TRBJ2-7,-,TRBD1,TGTGCCAGCAGTACCGGGACAGGGGTTTACGAGCAGTACTTC,CASSTGTGVYEQYF
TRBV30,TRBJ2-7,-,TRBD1,TGTGCCTGGAGCCTCCTCGGAGGGACAGGGGTAACCTACGAGCAGTACTTC,CAWSLLGGTGVTYEQYF
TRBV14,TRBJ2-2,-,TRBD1,TGTGCCAGCAGCCACAGGGGGCTGGGCACCGGGGAGCTGTTTTTT,CASSHRGLGTGELFF
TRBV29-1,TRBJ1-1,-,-,TGCAGCGTTTTGGGCGGGGGAACTAACACTGAAGCTTTCTTT,CSVLGGGTNTEAFF
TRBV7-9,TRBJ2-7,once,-,TGTGCCAGCAGTCTCCCCGAGGGGGTCTCCTACGAGCAGTACTTC,CASSLPEGVSYEQYF
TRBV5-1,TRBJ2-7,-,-,TGCGCCAGCAGCACCGCTAGTGGTTCCAACGAGCAGTACTTC,CASSTASGSNEQYF
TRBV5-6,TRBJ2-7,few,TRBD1,TGTGCCAGCAGCTTGCACCTCCGGGACAGGGTGGACGAGCAGTACTTC,CASSLHLRDRVDEQYF
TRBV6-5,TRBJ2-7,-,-,TGTGCCAGCAGTGCCAGGGTTTCCTACGAGCAGTACTTC,CASSARVSYEQYF
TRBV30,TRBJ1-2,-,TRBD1,TGTGCCTGGACCGAGTCTACAGGGGGCGCCGGCTACACCTTC,CAWTESTGGAGYTF
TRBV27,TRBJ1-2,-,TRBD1,TGTGCCAGCAGTCTCAAAGGGGGCCGGGGGCGCGTCTATGGCTACACCTTC,CASSLKGGRGRVYGYTF
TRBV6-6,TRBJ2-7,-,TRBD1,TGTGCCAGCAGTTTTGGGGACAGGGACCCCTACGAGCAGTACTTC,CASSFGDRDPYEQYF
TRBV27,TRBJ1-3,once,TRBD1,TGTGCCAGCAGTTTAGAGGCAGGGGGCGGAAACACCATATATTTT,CASSLEAGGGNTIYF
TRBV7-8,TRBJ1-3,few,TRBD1,TGTGCCAGCAGCTTTGGTGACAGGGGGTCAGGAAACACCATATATTTT,CASSFGDRGSGNTIYF
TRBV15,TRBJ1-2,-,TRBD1,TGTGCCACCACAACAGGGGGTGGCTACACCTTC,CATTTGGGYTF
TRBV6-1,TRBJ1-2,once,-,TGTGCCAGCCGACGGGAGGGAAACTATGGCTACACCTTC,CASRREGNYGYTF
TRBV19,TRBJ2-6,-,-,TGTGCCAGTAGTATCGGTGACATAACGGGGGCCAACGTCCTGACTTTC,CASSIGDITGANVLTF
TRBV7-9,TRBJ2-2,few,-,TGTGCCAGCAGCTTAAAACTCGCCCTTGTTTCGAACACCGGGGAGCTGTTTTTT,CASSLKLALVSNTGELFF
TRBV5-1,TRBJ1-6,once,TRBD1,TGCGCCAGCAGCTCCGACAGGGTGTATAATTCACCCCTCCACTTT,CASSSDRVYNSPLHF
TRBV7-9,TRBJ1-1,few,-,TGTGCCAGCAGCTTTGGTCAGGGTCAAGCTTTCTTT,CASSFGQGQAFF
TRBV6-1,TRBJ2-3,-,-,TGTGCCAGCAGTGACCGACAGGATCCAGATACGCAGTATTTT,CASSDRQDPDTQYF
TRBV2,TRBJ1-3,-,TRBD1,TGTGCCAGCAGGGCCGACAGGGGAGTAGGGAACACCATATATTTT,CASRADRGVGNTIYF
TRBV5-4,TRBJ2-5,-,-,TGTGCCAGCAGCATTAGCGATCGGGAGACCCAGTACTTC,CASSISDRETQYF
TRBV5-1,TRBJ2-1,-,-,TGCGCCAGCAGCTTACAGGGTATCTCCTACAATGAGCAGTTCTTC,CASSLQGISYNEQFF
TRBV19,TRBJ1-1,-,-,TGTGCCAGTAGGCACGGCAGGGGCAACACTGAAGCTTTCTTT,CASRHGRGNTEAFF
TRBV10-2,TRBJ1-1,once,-,TGCGCCAGCCGAAGAACAGGGTTGGACACTGAAGCTTTCTTT,CASRRTGLDTEAFF
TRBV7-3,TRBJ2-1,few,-,TGTGCCAGCAGCTTAGGGCTAGCTGGTGAGCAGTTCTTC,CASSLGLAGEQFF
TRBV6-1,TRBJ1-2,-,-,TGTGCCAGCAAGGTTGGACAGAACTATGGCTACACCTTC,CASKVGQNYGYTF
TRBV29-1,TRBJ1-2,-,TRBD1,TGCAGCGTTGCGGGGGGACAGGGGGTGACTGGCTACACCTTC,CSVAGGQGVTGYTF
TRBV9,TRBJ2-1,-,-,TGTGCCAGCAGCAATTGGGGGGGCTACGGGAATGAGCAGTTCTTC,CASSNWGGYGNEQFF
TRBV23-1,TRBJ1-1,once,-,TGCGCCAGCAGCCCTAAGTATCAGACAGCCAACACTGAAGCTTTCTTT,CASSPKYQTANTEAFF
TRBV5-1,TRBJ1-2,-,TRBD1,TGCGCCAGCAGCTTCGGATTAATACAGGGGTTAGGCTATGGCTACACCTTC,CASSFGLIQGLGYGYTF
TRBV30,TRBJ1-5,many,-,TGTGCCTGGAGTCCACAGGGAAATCAGCCCCAGCATTTT,CAWSPQGNQPQHF
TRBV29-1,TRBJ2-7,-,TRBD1,TGCAGCGCGGTAGGGACAGGTGCCCTCTGGGAGCAGTACTTC,CSAVGTGALWEQYF
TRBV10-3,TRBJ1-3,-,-,TGTGCCGCACAGGGATCTGGAAACACCATATATTTT,CAAQGSGNTIYF
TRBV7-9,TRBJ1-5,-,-,TGTGCCAGCAGCTTAGGAGACAGTAGCAATCAGCCCCAGCATTTT,CASSLGDSSNQPQHF
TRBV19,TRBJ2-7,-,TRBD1,TGTGCCAGTAGTCCGACAGGGGTATCCTACGAGCAGTACTTC,CASSPTGVSYEQYF
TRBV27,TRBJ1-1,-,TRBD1,TGTGCCAGCAGTTCCGGGACAGGGGGCACTGAAGCTTTCTTT,CASSSGTGGTEAFF
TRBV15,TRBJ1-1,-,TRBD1,TGTGCCACCAGCAGGGGGACAGGGGCTGGGGGCACTGAAGCTTTCTTT,CATSRGTGAGGTEAFF
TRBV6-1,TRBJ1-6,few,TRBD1,TGTGCCAGCAGTGAACAGGGGGGTGATTCACCCCTCCACTTT,CASSEQGGDSPLHF
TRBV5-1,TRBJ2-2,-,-,TGCGCCAGCAGCCGGGACACCGGGGAGCTGTTTTTT,CASSRDTGELFF
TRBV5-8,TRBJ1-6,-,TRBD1,TGTGCCAGCAGCCTGAACGACAGGGCCTCCTATAATTCACCCCTCCACTTT,CASSLNDRASYNSPLHF
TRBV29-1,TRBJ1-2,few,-,TGCAGCGTTGTTCGGATTGGCGGTGGCTACACCTTC,CSVVRIGGGYTF
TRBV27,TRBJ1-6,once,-,TGTGCCAGCAGTTTATCCCTACCGACAAATTCACCCCTCCACTTT,CASSLSLPTNSPLHF
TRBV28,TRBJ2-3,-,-,TGTGCCAGCAGTTTATTAAGCGCGGGCTCCCGGTTAGATACGCAGTATTTT,CASSLLSAGSRLDTQYF
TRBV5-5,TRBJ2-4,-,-,TGTGCCAGCAGCCCCCGCGGGATGGAAGGAGCCAAAAACATTCAGTACTTC,CASSPRGMEGAKNIQYF
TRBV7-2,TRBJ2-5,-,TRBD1,TGTGCCAGCAGCTTAGTCCAGGGGGCTTCCCAAGAGACCCAGTACTTC,CASSLVQGASQETQYF
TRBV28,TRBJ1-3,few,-,TGTGCCAGCATCTCGTTACGGGCTGGAAACACCATATATTTT,CASISLRAGNTIYF
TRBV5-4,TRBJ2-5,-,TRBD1,TGTGCCAGCAGACTTGGGTCGACAGGGTCTCAAGAGACCCAGTACTTC,CASRLGSTGSQETQYF